This TCR beta chain stems from a study of breast tumors, draining lymph nodes, adjacent tissues. Study-wide findings and caveats: That most tumor T cells come from lymph nodes remained unproven. Tumor TCR diversity was below lymph nodes but above nontumor tissue. Findings are consistent with lymph node origin and intratumoral expansion of most tumor T cells. Luminal-like breast cancer showed significantly higher tumor–nontumor repertoire similarity than basal-like.

Samples came from axillary lymph nodes draining the breast cancer. TCRdb recomputed calls from the multiplex PCR reads with MiXCR, one row per CDR3 protein. Of approximately 180,000 distinct CDR3 sequences listed, about 30% are singletons. This clonotype was seen ten or more times. Its antigen is not known. V dropped 5 bases and J dropped 9 bases, with 16 bases sitting between them. In germline, CDR1 is MGHRA, CDR2 YSYEKL. The CDR3 length is 13 residues. V is TRBV4-1 and J is TRBJ1-2, with a possible D match to TRBD1 (5 bases). This receptor was identified in a female donor with breast cancer. Some clones in this sample may be carry-over from other donors' samples. Sequencing input: axillary lymph node tissue. The CDR3, as DNA: TGCGCCAGCAGCGACAGTGGGTGGGGCAGCTACACCTTC. This encodes CASSDSGWGSYTF.